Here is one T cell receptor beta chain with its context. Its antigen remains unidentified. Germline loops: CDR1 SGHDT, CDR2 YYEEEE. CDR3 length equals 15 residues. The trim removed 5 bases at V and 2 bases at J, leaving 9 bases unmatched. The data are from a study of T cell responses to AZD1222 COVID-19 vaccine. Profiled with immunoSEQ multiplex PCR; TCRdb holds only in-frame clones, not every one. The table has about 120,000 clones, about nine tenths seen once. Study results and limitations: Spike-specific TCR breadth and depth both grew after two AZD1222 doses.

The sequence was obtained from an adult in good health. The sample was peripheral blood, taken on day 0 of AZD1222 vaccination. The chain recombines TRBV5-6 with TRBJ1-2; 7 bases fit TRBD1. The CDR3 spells CASSIRRGSNYGYTF. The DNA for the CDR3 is TGTGCCAGCAGTATTCGCAGGGGGAGCAACTATGGCTACACCTTC.